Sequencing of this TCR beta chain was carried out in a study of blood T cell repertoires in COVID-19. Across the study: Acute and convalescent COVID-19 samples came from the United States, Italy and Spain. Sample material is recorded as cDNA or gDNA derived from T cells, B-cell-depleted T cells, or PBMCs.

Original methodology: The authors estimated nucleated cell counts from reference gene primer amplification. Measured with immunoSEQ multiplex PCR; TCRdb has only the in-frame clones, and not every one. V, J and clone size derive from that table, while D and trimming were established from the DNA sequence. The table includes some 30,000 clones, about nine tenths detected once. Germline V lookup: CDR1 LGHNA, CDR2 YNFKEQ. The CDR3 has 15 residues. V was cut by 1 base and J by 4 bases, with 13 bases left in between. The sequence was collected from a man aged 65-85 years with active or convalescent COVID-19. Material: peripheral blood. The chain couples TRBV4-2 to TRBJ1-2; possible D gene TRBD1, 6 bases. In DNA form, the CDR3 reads TGTGCCAGCAGCCAAGGGGGAGGGGGGACCTATGGCTACACCTTC. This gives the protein CASSQGGGGTYGYTF.